These 28 T cell receptor beta chains originate from one sample sequenced in a study of T cell responses to AZD1222 COVID-19 vaccine. Libraries were prepared by immunoSEQ multiplex PCR; TCRdb keeps only in-frame clonotypes and omits some of them. This table has 100,000 to 150,000 clones, more than 85% appearing once. This specimen consisted of peripheral blood, obtained 28 days after the second AZD1222 dose. All receptors come from an adult who received the AZD1222 COVID-19 vaccine.

The chain employs TRBV5-1 and TRBJ1-2; D perhaps matches TRBD1 (5 bases). V was clipped by 0 bases and J by 3 bases, with 9 bases between them. The CDR3 is made up of 14 amino acids. Germline lookup yields CDR1 SGHRS and CDR2 YFSETQ. CDR3 coding DNA: TGCGCCAGCAGCTTGGACAGGAGCTACTATGGCTACACCTTC. Protein: CASSLDRSYYGYTF.

This clone was detected only a few times. The chain links TRBV7-9 to TRBJ2-4; D is possibly TRBD1 or TRBD2 (6 bases each). Trimming left V 5 bases short and J 1 base short, with 12 bases between. The CDR3 length is 15 residues. Looked up from germline, CDR1 is SEHNR and CDR2 is FQNEAQ (reference sequence). DNA for the CDR3: TGTGCCAGCAGCCGCCAAGGGGGGGCCAAAAACATTCAGTACTTC. This translates into CASSRQGGAKNIQYF.

This chain connects TRBV24-1 to TRBJ1-2; tentative D call: TRBD1 (5 bases). CDR1 KGHDR and CDR2 SFDVKD come from the germline V gene. This CDR3 has 14 residues. The ends were cut back, 4 bases at V and 1 base at J, with 9 bases in the middle. The CDR3 here is CATSDSTDNYGYTF. DNA for the CDR3: TGTGCCACCAGTGACTCGACAGATAACTATGGCTACACCTTC.

The chain combines TRBV21-1 with TRBJ2-7; the tabulated D call, TRBD2, remains unverified against the DNA. TRBV21-1 constitutes a pseudogene. The CDR3 extends over 15 amino acids. CDR3 sequence: CASSKVGSTEYEQYV. DNA for the CDR3: TGTGCCAGCAGCAAAGTGGGGAGTACAGAGTACGAGCAGTACGTC.

The chain uses TRBV13 and TRBJ1-1, with 7 positions matching TRBD1. CDR3 size: 14 residues. CDR1 and CDR2 (germline): PRHDT, FYEKMQ (reference sequence). After removal of 0 bases from V and 5 bases from J, the junction contained 3 bases not matched to a gene. CDR3 in DNA: TGTGCCAGCAGCTTAGGCGCAGGGGGAACTGAAGCTTTCTTT. Amino acid sequence: CASSLGAGGTEAFF. The full variable domain, in which reference TRBV13 and TRBJ1-1 provide the parts outside the CDR3, is AAGVIQSPRHLIKEKRETATLKCYPIPRHDTVYWYQQGPGQDPQFLISFYEKMQSDKGSIPDRFSAQQFSDYHSELNMSSLELGDSALYFCASSLGAGGTEAFFGQGTRLTVV.

This sequence joins TRBV14 and TRBJ1-2, with unresolved D. The V end was cut by 1 base, the J end by 2 bases, with 5 bases between. CDR3 size: 13 residues. Germline lookup yields CDR1 SGHDN and CDR2 FVKESK. The CDR3 spells CASSQGQNYGYTF. CDR3 coding DNA: TGTGCCAGCAGCCAAGGGCAGAACTATGGCTACACCTTC. Combining the CDR3 with reference TRBV14 and TRBJ1-2 gives the whole variable domain EAGVTQFPSHSVIEKGQTVTLRCDPISGHDNLYWYRRVMGKEIKFLLHFVKESKQDESGMPNNRFLAERTGGTYSTLKVQPAELEDSGVYFCASSQGQNYGYTFGSGTRLTVV.

The chain has TRBV4-1 and TRBJ1-4, with a weak D call TRBD1 (6 bases). Germline loops: CDR1 MGHRA, CDR2 YSYEKL. V lost 0 bases and J lost 4, with 12 bases in between. The CDR3 spans 16 residues. The CDR3 here is CASSQEGGALNEKLFF. As DNA, the CDR3 is TGCGCCAGCAGCCAAGAAGGGGGGGCCCTTAATGAAAAACTGTTTTTT.

The CDR3 loop reads CASSLGVGNQPQHF. In nucleotides, the CDR3 is TGTGCCAGCAGCTTGGGGGTAGGCAATCAGCCCCAGCATTTT. V usage is TRBV5-6 and J usage is TRBJ1-5; D unresolved. In germline, CDR1 is SGHDT, CDR2 YYEEEE. The CDR3 is made up of 14 amino acids. Trimming shortened V by 0 bases and J by 2 bases, and 6 bases separated the two germline ends.

J is TRBJ2-3 and V is TRBV19; D may be TRBD1 (6 bases). The CDR3 runs 13 residues. From germline, CDR1 is LNHDA and CDR2 SQIVND (reference sequence). V was pared by 7 bases and J by 1 base, with 9 bases between. CDR3 coding DNA: TGTGCCAGTAATGGGGGCGGCACAGATACGCAGTATTTT. Translation gives CASNGGGTDTQYF.

The V and J genes are TRBV6-5 and TRBJ2-7; TRBD1 matches 8 bases. The V gene's germline CDR1 is MNHEY and CDR2 SVGAGI. The CDR3 loop spans 12 amino acids. J gave up 6 bases and V 6 bases, and 4 bases lay outside the gene matches. This CDR3 reads CASSGQGGEQYV. CDR3 sequence (DNA): TGTGCCAGCAGCGGACAGGGTGGCGAGCAGTACGTC.

CDR3: CAWSVWGSTDTQYF. As DNA, the CDR3 is TGTGCCTGGAGTGTATGGGGCAGCACAGATACGCAGTATTTT. The V call is TRBV30, the J call TRBJ2-3; tentative D call: TRBD1 (5 bases). CDR1 is GTSNPN, CDR2 SVGIG, per germline (reference sequence). The length of the CDR3 is 14 residues. Trimming left V 0 bases short and J 0 bases short, with 7 bases between.

V gene TRBV7-6 combines with J gene TRBJ2-2; the D gene is possibly TRBD1 (6 bases). Germline CDR1 is SGHVS and CDR2 is FNYEAQ. This CDR3 has 15 amino acids. With 4 bases removed from V and 0 bases from J, the gap between germline ends came to 9 bases. The CDR3 here is CASSSTGPNTGELFF. CDR3 in DNA: TGTGCCAGCAGCTCCACAGGGCCGAACACCGGGGAGCTGTTTTTT. Together with reference TRBV7-6 and TRBJ2-2, the CDR3 gives the full variable domain: GAGVSQSPRYKVTKRGQDVALRCDPISGHVSLYWYRQALGQGPEFLTYFNYEAQQDKSGLPNDRFSAERPEGSISTLTIQRTEQRDSAMYRCASSSTGPNTGELFFGEGSRLTVL.

This clone was counted only a few times. The rearrangement joins TRBV7-8 to TRBJ1-5; D ambiguous. The CDR3 loop spans 12 amino acids. Germline loops: CDR1 SGHVS, CDR2 FQNEAQ. V lost 4 bases to trimming and J lost 6 bases, with 7 bases between them. CDR3 residues: CASSSFGQPQHF. The CDR3 DNA reads TGTGCCAGCAGCTCGTTCGGTCAGCCCCAGCATTTT.

This chain links TRBV2 with TRBJ1-2; 7 bases agree with TRBD1. CDR3 length equals 13 residues. Looked up from germline, CDR1 is SNHLY and CDR2 is FYNNEI. Losses at the gene ends were 10 bases for V and 13 bases for J; bases not matched to a gene: 18. CDR3 amino acids: CATEVMAGGVVTF. The CDR3 bases are TGTGCCACAGAGGTAATGGCAGGGGGAGTTGTCACCTTC. The whole variable domain, remainder taken from reference TRBV2 and TRBJ1-2, is EPEVTQTPSHQVTQMGQEVILRCVPISNHLYFYWYRQILGQKVEFLVSFYNNEISEKSEIFDDQFSVERPDGSNFTLKIRSTKLEDSAMYFCATEVMAGGVVTFGSGTRLTVV.

J is TRBJ2-7 and V is TRBV27; D ambiguous. Germline V gene data show CDR1 as MNHEY and CDR2 as SMNVEV (reference sequence). V lost 0 bases and J lost 0, with 6 bases in between. The CDR3 covers 14 residues. The CDR3 nucleotides read TGTGCCAGCAGTTTATCATTACTCTCCTACGAGCAGTACTTC. Amino acid sequence: CASSLSLLSYEQYF.

The J gene is TRBJ1-4, the V gene TRBV19, with D unresolved. This CDR3 has 15 amino acids. CDR1 and CDR2 from the germline V gene are LNHDA and SQIVND (reference sequence). Between the trimmed V and J ends, which lost 5 bases and 0 bases, there was a span of 10 bases. The CDR3 spells CASSPRLTTNEKLFF. CDR3 in DNA: TGTGCCAGTAGTCCGCGACTTACAACTAATGAAAAACTGTTTTTT.

The genes are TRBV7-2 and TRBJ1-1; D may be TRBD1 (6 bases). Germline V lookup: CDR1 SGHTA, CDR2 FQGNSA. The CDR3 contains 13 residues. Trimming took off 5 bases at V and 5 bases at J, with 12 bases between the two ends. CDR3 sequence reads: CASSTGPNTEAFF. CDR3 bases: TGTGCCAGCAGCACAGGGCCGAATACTGAAGCTTTCTTT.

The V call is TRBV6-2 or TRBV6-3, the J call TRBJ2-3, with TRBD2 matching 7 bases. Per the germline V gene, CDR1 is MNHEY and CDR2 is SVGEGT. The CDR3 runs to 16 residues. V dropped 6 bases and J dropped 2; count of bases not matched to a gene: 11. The CDR3 loop reads CASSRGVDLFTDTQYF. For the CDR3, the DNA is TGTGCCAGCAGCCGGGGGGTTGATCTATTCACAGATACGCAGTATTTT.

The chain joins TRBV30 to TRBJ1-5, with 7 nucleotides matching TRBD1. Trimming cost V 2 bases and J 1 base; bases outside gene matches: 8. The CDR3 totals 16 residues. Germline CDR1 is GTSNPN and CDR2 is SVGIG (reference sequence). CDR3 region: CAWSPRTGMSNQPQHF. In DNA, the CDR3 is TGTGCCTGGAGTCCCCGGACAGGCATGAGCAATCAGCCCCAGCATTTT.

The genes are TRBV4-3 and TRBJ2-7; D is possibly TRBD1 (5 bases). V lost 0 bases and J lost 0, with 12 bases in between. CDR1 is LGHNA and CDR2 is YSLEER in the germline V gene. The CDR3 is 16 amino acids. The CDR3: CASSQDQGGSSYEQYV. Written as DNA, the CDR3 is TGCGCCAGCAGCCAAGATCAGGGCGGAAGCTCCTACGAGCAGTACGTC.

This chain connects TRBV6-5 to TRBJ1-2; D gene uncertain. The CDR3 spans 14 residues. Deletions cut 2 bases from V and 5 bases from J, with 12 bases between. Germline V lookup: CDR1 MNHEY, CDR2 SVGAGI. CDR3 loop: CASSYRWGGYGYTF. Here the CDR3 DNA reads TGTGCCAGCAGTTACCGGTGGGGTGGTTATGGCTACACCTTC.

The chain couples TRBV19 to TRBJ1-3, with D perhaps TRBD1 (6 bases). V was cut by 6 bases and J by 1 base, with 19 bases left in between. The germline gives CDR1 LNHDA, CDR2 SQIVND (reference sequence). The CDR3 contains 17 residues. CDR3 in DNA: TGTGCCAGTAGCAGGGGAACAGTAGGTTGGTCTGGAAACACCATATATTTT. It codes for CASSRGTVGWSGNTIYF.

This chain links TRBV18 with TRBJ1-2; D not certain. Germline V lookup: CDR1 KGHSH, CDR2 LQKENI. The CDR3 is made up of 16 amino acids. V was trimmed by 0 bases and J by 3 bases, leaving 14 bases between them. CDR3: CASSPPGSLSYYGYTF. In DNA form, the CDR3 reads TGTGCCAGCTCACCACCGGGCAGTCTTTCGTACTATGGCTACACCTTC.

The V and J genes are TRBV27 and TRBJ1-1; TRBD1 matches 8 bases. The CDR3 is 13 residues long. V was clipped by 4 bases and J by 4 bases; unmatched bases: 2. Germline CDR1 and CDR2: MNHEY and SMNVEV (reference sequence). CDR3 loop: CASSWTGSTEAFF. The CDR3 DNA is TGTGCCAGCAGTTGGACAGGGAGCACTGAAGCTTTCTTT.

V and J are TRBV3-1 (or the pseudogene TRBV3-2) and TRBJ2-7, with TRBD2 identical over 7 bases. CDR3 size: 14 residues. From germline, CDR1 is LGHDT and CDR2 YNNKEL (reference sequence). The J segment lost 5 bases and the V segment lost 4 bases, leaving 8 bases of the junction unmatched. The CDR3 coding sequence is TGTGCCAGCAGCCCTTACGGGGGGATCGACGAGCAGTACTTC. Translated: CASSPYGGIDEQYF.

The chain carries TRBV30 and TRBJ2-2; TRBD2 matches at 8 bases. CDR1 is GTSNPN and CDR2 is SVGIG in the germline V gene (reference sequence). This CDR3 is 16 amino acids long. V dropped 2 bases and J dropped 7; count of bases not matched to a gene: 12. This chain's CDR3 is CAWSTWTSRLNGELFF. In DNA form, the CDR3 reads TGTGCCTGGAGTACCTGGACTAGCCGTCTCAACGGGGAGCTGTTTTTT.

This rearrangement joins TRBV7-9 to TRBJ2-1; D is uncertain. Germline V lookup: CDR1 SEHNR, CDR2 FQNEAQ (reference sequence). Trimming removed 5 bases from V and 4 bases from J, with 18 bases in between. The CDR3 extends over 16 amino acids. DNA for the CDR3: TGTGCCAGCAGCCCACGCTTTGGCACTACGTACAATGAGCAGTTCTTC. Protein product: CASSPRFGTTYNEQFF.

This sequence joins TRBV5-4 and TRBJ1-4; D is perhaps TRBD1 (5 bases). Germline CDR1 SGHNT, CDR2 YYREEE (reference sequence). V gave up 5 bases and J gave up 17 bases, with 16 bases separating them. The CDR3 contains 11 residues. The DNA of the CDR3 is TGTGCCAGCAGTTCTGACAGCTCGACCTTTTTT. Translated: CASSSDSSTFF.